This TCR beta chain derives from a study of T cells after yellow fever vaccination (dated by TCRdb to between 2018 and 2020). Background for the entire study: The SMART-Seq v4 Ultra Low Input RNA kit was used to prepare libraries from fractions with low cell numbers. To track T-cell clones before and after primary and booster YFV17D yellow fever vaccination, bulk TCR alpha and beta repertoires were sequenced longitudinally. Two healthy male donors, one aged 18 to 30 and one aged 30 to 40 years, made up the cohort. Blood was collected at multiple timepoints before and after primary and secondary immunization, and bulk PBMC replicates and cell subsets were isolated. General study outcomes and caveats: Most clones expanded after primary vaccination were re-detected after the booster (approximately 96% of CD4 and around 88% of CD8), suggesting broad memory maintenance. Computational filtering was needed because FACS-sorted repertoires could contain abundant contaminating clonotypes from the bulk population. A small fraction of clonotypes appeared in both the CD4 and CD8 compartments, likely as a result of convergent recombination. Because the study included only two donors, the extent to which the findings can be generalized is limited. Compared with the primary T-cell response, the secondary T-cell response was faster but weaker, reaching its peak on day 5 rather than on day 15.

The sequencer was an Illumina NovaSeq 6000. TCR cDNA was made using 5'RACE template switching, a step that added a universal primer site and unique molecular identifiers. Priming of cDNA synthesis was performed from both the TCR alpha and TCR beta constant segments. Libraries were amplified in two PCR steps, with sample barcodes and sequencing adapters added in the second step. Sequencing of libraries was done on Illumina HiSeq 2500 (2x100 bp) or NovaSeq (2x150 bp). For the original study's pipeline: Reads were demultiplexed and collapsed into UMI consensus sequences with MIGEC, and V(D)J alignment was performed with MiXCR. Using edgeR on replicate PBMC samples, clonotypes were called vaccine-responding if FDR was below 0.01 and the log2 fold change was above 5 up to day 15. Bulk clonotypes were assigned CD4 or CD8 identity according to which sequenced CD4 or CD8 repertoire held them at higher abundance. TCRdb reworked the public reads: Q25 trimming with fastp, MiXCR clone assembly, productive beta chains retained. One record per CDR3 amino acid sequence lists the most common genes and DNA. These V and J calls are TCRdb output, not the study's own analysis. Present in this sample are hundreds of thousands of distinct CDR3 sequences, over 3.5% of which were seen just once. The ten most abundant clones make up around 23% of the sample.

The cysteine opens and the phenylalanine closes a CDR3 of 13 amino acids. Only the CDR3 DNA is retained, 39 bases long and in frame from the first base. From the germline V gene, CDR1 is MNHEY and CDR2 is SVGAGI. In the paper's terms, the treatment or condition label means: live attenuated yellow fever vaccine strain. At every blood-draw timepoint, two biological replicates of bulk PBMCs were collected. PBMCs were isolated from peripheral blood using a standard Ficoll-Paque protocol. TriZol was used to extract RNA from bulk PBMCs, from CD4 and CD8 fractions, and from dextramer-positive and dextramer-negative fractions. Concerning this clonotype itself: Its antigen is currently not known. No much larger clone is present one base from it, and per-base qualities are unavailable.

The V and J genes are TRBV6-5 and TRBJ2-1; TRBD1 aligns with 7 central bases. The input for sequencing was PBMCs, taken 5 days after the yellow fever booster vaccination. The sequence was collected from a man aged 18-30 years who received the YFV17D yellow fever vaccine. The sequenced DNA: TGTGCGAGCGGACAGGAGCTATACAATGAGCAGTTCTTC. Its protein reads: CASGQELYNEQFF.